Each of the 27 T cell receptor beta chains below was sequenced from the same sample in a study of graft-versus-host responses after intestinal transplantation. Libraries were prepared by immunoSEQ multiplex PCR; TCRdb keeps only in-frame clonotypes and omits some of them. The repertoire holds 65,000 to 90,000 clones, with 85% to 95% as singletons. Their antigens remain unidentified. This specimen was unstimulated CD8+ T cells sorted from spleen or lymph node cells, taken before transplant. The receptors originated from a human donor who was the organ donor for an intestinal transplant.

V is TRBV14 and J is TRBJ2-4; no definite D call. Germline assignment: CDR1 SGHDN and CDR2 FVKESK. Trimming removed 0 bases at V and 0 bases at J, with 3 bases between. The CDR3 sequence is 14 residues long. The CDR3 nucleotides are TGTGCCAGCAGCCAAGACCTAGCCAAAAACATTCAGTACTTC. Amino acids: CASSQDLAKNIQYF.

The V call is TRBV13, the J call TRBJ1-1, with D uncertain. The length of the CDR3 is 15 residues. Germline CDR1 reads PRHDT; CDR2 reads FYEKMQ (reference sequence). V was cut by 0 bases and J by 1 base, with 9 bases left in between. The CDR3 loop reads CASSLGGEANTEAFF. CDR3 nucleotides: TGTGCCAGCAGCTTAGGCGGGGAGGCGAACACTGAAGCTTTCTTT.

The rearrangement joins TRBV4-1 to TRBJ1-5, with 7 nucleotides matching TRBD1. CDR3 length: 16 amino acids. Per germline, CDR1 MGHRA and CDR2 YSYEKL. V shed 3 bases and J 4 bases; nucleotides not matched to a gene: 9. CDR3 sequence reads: CASSQDTGVLNQPQHF. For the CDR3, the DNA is TGCGCCAGCAGCCAGGATACAGGGGTGTTGAATCAGCCCCAGCATTTT.

CDR3 region: CASSQDRGTGLSEGYTF. In DNA form, the CDR3 reads TGCGCCAGCAGCCAAGATCGGGGGACAGGGTTATCGGAAGGCTACACCTTC. The chain links TRBV4-1 to TRBJ1-2; TRBD1 aligns across 9 bases. V shed 0 bases, J shed 8 bases, and the junction held 13 bases outside the gene matches. The length of the CDR3 is 17 residues. The germline CDR1 and CDR2 sequences are MGHRA and YSYEKL.

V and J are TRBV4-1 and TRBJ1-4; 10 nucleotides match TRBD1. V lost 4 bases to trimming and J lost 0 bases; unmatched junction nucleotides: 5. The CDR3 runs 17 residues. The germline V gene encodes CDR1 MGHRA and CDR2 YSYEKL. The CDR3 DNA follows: TGCGCCAGCAGCCCCAGACAGGGGGCGTCAACTAATGAAAAACTGTTTTTT. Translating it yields CASSPRQGASTNEKLFF.

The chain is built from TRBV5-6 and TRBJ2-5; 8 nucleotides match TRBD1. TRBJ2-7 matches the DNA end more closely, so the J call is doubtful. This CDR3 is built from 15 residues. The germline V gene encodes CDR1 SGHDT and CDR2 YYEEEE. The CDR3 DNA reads TGTGCCAGCAGCTTGCGGACAGGGTATGGCGACGAGCAGTACTTC. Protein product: CASSLRTGYGDEQYF.

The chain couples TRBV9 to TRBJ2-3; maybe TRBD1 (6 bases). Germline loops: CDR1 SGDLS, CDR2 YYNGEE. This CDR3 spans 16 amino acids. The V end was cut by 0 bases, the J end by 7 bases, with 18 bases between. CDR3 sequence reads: CASSVADRTPQNTQYF. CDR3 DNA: TGTGCCAGCAGCGTAGCGGACAGAACCCCCCAGAATACGCAGTATTTT.

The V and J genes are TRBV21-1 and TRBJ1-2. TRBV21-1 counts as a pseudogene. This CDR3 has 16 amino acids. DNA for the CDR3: TGTGCCAGCAGCAAAGTACGGCGGGGAAGAAACTATGGCTACACCTTC. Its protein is CASSKVRRGRNYGYTF.

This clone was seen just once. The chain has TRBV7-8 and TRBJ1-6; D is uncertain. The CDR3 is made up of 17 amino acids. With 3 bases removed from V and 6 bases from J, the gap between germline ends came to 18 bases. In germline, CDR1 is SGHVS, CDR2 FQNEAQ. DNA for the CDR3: TGTGCCAGCAGCTTTGGTGTCCAGGCAAACCCTAATTCACCCCTCCACTTT. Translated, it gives CASSFGVQANPNSPLHF.

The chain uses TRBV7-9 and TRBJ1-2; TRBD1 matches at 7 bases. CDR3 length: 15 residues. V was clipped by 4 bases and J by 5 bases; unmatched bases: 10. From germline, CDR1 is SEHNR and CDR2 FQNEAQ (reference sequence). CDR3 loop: CASSSGTAPLYGYTF. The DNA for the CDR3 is TGTGCCAGCAGCTCCGGGACAGCTCCTCTTTATGGCTACACCTTC.

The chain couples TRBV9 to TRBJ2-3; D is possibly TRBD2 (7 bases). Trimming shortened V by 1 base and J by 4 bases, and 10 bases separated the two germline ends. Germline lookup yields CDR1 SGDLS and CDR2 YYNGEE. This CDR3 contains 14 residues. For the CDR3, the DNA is TGTGCCAGCAGCGTATCGGGGGGCCCAGATACGCAGTATTTT. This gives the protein CASSVSGGPDTQYF.

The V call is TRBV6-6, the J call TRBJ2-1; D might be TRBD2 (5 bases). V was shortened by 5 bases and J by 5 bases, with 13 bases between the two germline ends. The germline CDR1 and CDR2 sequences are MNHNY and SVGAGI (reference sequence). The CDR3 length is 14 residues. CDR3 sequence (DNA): TGTGCCAGCAGTGGATCGGGGATCAACAATGAGCAGTTCTTC. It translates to CASSGSGINNEQFF.

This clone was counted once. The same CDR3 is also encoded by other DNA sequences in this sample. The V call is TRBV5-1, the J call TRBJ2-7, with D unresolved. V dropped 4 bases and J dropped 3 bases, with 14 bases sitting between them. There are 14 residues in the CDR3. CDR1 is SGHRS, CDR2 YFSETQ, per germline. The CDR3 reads CASSLFTTDYEQYF. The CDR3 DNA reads TGCGCCAGCAGCCTGTTTACCACAGACTACGAGCAGTACTTC.

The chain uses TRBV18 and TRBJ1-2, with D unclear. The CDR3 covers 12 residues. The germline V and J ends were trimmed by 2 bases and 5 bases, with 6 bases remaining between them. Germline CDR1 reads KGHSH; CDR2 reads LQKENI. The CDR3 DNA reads TGTGCCAGCTCACCAGTCGGTTATGGCTACACCTTC. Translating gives CASSPVGYGYTF. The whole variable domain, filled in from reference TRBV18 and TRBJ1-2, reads NAGVMQNPRHLVRRRGQEARLRCSPMKGHSHVYWYRQLPEEGLKFMVYLQKENIIDESGMPKERFSAEFPKEGPSILRIQQVVRGDSAAYFCASSPVGYGYTFGSGTRLTVV.

CDR3 in amino acids: CASSFFGGQSSYEQYF. The CDR3 nucleotides read TGCGCCAGCAGCTTTTTCGGAGGGCAGAGTTCCTACGAGCAGTACTTC. This chain connects TRBV5-1 to TRBJ2-7, with D possibly being TRBD2 (6 bases). The V and J ends lost 2 bases and 1 base respectively, with 16 bases between them. This CDR3 region has 16 residues. Germline CDR1 and CDR2: SGHRS and YFSETQ.

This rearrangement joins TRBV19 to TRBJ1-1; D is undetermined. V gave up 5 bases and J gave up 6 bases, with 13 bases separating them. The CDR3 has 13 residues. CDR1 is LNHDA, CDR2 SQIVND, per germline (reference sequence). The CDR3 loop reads CASSLGESPEAFF. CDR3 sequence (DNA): TGTGCCAGTAGTCTGGGCGAGAGCCCTGAAGCTTTCTTT.

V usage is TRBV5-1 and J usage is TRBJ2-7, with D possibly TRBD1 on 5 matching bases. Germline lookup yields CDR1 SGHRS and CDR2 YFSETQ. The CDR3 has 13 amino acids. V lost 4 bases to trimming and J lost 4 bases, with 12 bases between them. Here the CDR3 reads CASSLHGAYEQYF. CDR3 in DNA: TGCGCCAGCAGCCTGCATGGGGCTTACGAGCAGTACTTC.

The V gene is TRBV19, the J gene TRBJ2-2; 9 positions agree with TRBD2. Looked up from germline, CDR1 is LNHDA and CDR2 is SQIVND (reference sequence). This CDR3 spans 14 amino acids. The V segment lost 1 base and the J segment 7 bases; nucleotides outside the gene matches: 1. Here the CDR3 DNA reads TGTGCCAGTAGTATAGCTAGCGGGGACGGGGAGCTGTTTTTT. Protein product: CASSIASGDGELFF. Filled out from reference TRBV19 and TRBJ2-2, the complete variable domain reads DGGITQSPKYLFRKEGQNVTLSCEQNLNHDAMYWYRQDPGQGLRLIYYSQIVNDFQKGDIAEGYSVSREKKESFPLTVTSAQKNPTAFYLCASSIASGDGELFFGEGSRLTVL.

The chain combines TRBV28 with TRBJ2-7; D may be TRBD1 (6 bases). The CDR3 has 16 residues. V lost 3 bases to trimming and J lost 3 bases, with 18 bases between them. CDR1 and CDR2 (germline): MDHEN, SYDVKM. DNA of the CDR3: TGTGCCAGCAGTTTCGGGGCAGGGGCCGTCCTCTACGAGCAGTACTTC. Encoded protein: CASSFGAGAVLYEQYF.

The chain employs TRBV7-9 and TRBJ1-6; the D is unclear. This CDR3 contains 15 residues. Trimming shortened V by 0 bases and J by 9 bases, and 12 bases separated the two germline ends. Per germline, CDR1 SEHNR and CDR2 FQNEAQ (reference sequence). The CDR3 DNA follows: TGTGCCAGCAGCTTAGCTCGGGAGAGTGGTTCACCCCTCCACTTT. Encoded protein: CASSLARESGSPLHF.

The CDR3 DNA reads as TGTGCCAGCAGCTATGACAGGGACGGTCAGCCCCAGCATTTT. This sequence encodes CASSYDRDGQPQHF. This rearrangement joins TRBV28 to TRBJ1-5; 7 bases align to TRBD1. The J segment lost 6 bases and the V segment lost 6 bases, leaving 8 bases of the junction unmatched. The germline CDR1 and CDR2 sequences are MDHEN and SYDVKM. The CDR3 is made up of 14 amino acids. Looking up the rest from reference TRBV28 and TRBJ1-5 gives the full variable domain: DVKVTQSSRYLVKRTGEKVFLECVQDMDHENMFWYRQDPGLGLRLIYFSYDVKMKEKGDIPEGYSVSREKKERFSLILESASTNQTSMYLCASSYDRDGQPQHFGDGTRLSIL.

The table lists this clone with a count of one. CDR3 sequence: CASSEDSQETQYF. In nucleotides, the CDR3 is TGTGCCAGCAGTGAGGACAGCCAAGAGACCCAGTACTTC. The V gene is TRBV2, the J gene TRBJ2-5; tentatively, D is TRBD1 (6 bases). Germline assignment: CDR1 SNHLY and CDR2 FYNNEI. Deletions cut 3 bases from V and 1 base from J, with 6 bases between. The CDR3 extends over 13 amino acids.

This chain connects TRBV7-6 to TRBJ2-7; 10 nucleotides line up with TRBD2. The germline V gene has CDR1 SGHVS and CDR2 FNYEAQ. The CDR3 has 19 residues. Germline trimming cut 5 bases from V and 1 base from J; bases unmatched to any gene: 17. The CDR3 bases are TGTGCCAGCAGCCCGCGGGGTAGCGGGGGGCCGGCAGGGTCCTACGAGCAGTACTTC. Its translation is CASSPRGSGGPAGSYEQYF.

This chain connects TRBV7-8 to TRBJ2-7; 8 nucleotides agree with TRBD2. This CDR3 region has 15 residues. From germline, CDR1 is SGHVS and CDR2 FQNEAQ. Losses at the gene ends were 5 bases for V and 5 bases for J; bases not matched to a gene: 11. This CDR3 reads CASSPTGGRNDEQYF. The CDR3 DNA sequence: TGTGCCAGCAGCCCCACCGGCGGGAGGAACGACGAGCAGTACTTC.

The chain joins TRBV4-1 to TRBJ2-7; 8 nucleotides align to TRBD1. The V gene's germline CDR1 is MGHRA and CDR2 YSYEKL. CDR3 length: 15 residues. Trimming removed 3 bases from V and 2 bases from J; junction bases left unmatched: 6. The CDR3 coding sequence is TGCGCCAGCAGCCAGGGGGACAGGAGGGCCTACGAGCAGTACTTC. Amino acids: CASSQGDRRAYEQYF.

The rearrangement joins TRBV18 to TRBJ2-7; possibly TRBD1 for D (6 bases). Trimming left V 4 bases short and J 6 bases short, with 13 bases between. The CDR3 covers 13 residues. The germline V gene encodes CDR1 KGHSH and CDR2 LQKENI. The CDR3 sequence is CASSRNRVREQYF. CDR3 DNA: TGTGCCAGCTCACGGAACAGGGTCCGCGAGCAGTACTTC.

CDR3 in DNA: TGTGCCAGCAGTTCGATATCAGGGCTGCTTTTGGATTCACCCCTCCACTTT. Translation gives CASSSISGLLLDSPLHF. V and J are TRBV27 and TRBJ1-6, with D tentatively TRBD1 (5 bases). This CDR3 is built from 17 residues. With 4 bases removed from V and 8 bases from J, the gap between germline ends came to 21 bases. Germline CDR1 reads MNHEY; CDR2 reads SMNVEV (reference sequence).